Below are 3 T cell receptor beta chains sequenced from a single sample in a study of cytomegalovirus exposure and HLA in healthy donors. Clones were sequenced by immunoSEQ multiplex PCR, and TCRdb holds only the in-frame ones, with some missing. The sample holds under 250,000 clones, about 83% seen once. Material: PBMCs. The source of these receptors is a young man in good health and CMV-seronegative.

CDR3 DNA: TGTGCCAGCACCTCTGGGGCTGGAACCTACGAGCAGTACTTC. It codes for CASTSGAGTYEQYF. This rearrangement joins TRBV27 to TRBJ2-7, with a tentative D call TRBD1 (5 bases). V was cut by 7 bases and J by 2 bases, with 15 bases left in between. The germline V gene encodes CDR1 MNHEY and CDR2 SMNVEV (reference sequence). The CDR3 consists of 14 residues.

The V and J genes are TRBV6-6 and TRBJ2-5; 7 bases are a match to TRBD1. J was trimmed by 4 bases and V by 6 bases; bases with no gene match: 5. CDR1 MNHNY and CDR2 SVGAGI come from the germline V gene (reference sequence). The CDR3 is made up of 13 amino acids. The CDR3 nucleotides are TGTGCCAGCAGAAATAGACAGGGAGAGACCCAGTACTTC. Translation: CASRNRQGETQYF.

The chain employs TRBV9 and TRBJ2-7; a weak D match, TRBD1 (6 bases). The V end was cut by 3 bases, the J end by 2 bases, with 24 bases between. The V gene's germline CDR1 is SGDLS and CDR2 YYNGEE. The CDR3 is 18 amino acids. The chain's CDR3 is CASSGSGGGSAGAYEQYF. CDR3 coding DNA: TGTGCCAGCAGCGGTTCGGGTGGTGGGTCCGCAGGGGCCTACGAGCAGTACTTC.